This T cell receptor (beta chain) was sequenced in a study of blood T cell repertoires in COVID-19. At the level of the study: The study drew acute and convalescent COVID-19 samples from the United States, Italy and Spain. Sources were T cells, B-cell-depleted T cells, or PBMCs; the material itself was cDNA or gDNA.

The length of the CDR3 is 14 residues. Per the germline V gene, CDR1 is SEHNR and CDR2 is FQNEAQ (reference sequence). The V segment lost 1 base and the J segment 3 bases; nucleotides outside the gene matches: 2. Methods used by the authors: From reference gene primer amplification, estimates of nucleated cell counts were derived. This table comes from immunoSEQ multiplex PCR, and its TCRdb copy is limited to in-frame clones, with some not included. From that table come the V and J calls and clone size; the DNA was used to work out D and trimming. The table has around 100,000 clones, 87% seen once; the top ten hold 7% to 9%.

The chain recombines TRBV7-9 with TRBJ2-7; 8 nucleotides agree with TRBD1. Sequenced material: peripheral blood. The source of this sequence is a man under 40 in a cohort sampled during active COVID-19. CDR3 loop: CASSLGDRFYEQYF. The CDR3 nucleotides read TGTGCCAGCAGCTTAGGGGACAGGTTCTACGAGCAGTACTTC.